This T cell receptor (beta chain) was captured by sequencing in a study of blood T cell repertoires in COVID-19. Study at large: Whether acute or convalescent, the COVID-19 samples came from the United States, Italy and Spain. T cells, B-cell-depleted T cells, or PBMCs supplied cDNA or gDNA.

Germline CDR1 is LGHDT and CDR2 is YNNKEL (reference sequence). This CDR3 spans 17 amino acids. Unmatched junction bases numbered 5, after V lost 0 bases and J lost 4 bases. The protocol was immunoSEQ multiplex PCR, while the TCRdb copy is restricted to in-frame clones and leaves out a portion. The table records about 240,000 clones, around four fifths of them present only once. This chain uses TRBV3-1 (or the pseudogene TRBV3-2) with TRBJ2-2; TRBD2 aligns across 10 bases. Sequencing used peripheral blood. The source is a woman in her 70s with acute or convalescent COVID-19. CDR3 DNA sequence: TGTGCCAGCAGCCAAGAAGGAGCGGGGGGGCCCACCGGGGAGCTGTTTTTT. Translating gives CASSQEGAGGPTGELFF.